The clone carrying this T cell receptor (beta chain) has only a few counts. Its specificity is unknown. The record originates from a study of cytomegalovirus exposure and HLA in healthy donors. Overall study findings and caveats: The study designated 164 TCR beta chains cytomegalovirus-associated. A later analysis reported that several of the most significant clusters appeared to be linked to common viral pathogens, among them Epstein-Barr virus. In a later analysis, 15,000 to 20,000 TCR beta sequences were associated with HLA alleles at 0.05 false discovery rate. Clonal expansion, a later analysis showed, was greater in HLA-associated TCR beta chains than in equally common others.

The CDR3 runs to 14 residues. V lost 3 bases and J 1 base, leaving 9 bases between the germline ends. Germline CDR1 KGHSH, CDR2 LQKENI. This PCR relied on a set of 60 Vbeta primers and 13 Jbeta primers. Sequencing used immunoSEQ multiplex PCR; TCRdb keeps in-frame clones, though not all of them. The table has 90,000 to 130,000 clones, about four fifths seen once; the top ten hold 2.5% to 3%. The chain joins TRBV18 to TRBJ2-5; D may be TRBD1 (5 bases). The sequence came from a woman under 30 in good health and CMV-seropositive. The sample consisted of PBMCs. The CDR3 DNA is TGTGCCAGCTCACCCCGACAGACCCAAGAGACCCAGTACTTC. Translated, it gives CASSPRQTQETQYF.